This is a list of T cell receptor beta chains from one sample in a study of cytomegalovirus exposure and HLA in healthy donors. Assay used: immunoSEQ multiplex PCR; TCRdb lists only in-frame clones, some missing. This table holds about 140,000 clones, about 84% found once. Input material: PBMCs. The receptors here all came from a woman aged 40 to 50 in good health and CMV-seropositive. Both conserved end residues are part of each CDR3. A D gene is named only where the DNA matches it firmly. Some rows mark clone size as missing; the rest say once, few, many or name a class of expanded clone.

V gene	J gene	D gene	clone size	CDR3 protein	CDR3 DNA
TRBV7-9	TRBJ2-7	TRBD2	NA	CASSAPGTSGGIHF	TGTGCCAGCAGCGCTCCCGGGACTAGCGGAGGCATTCACTTC
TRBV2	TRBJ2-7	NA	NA	CASSEGGGLYEQYF	TGTGCCAGCAGTGAAGGAGGTGGCTTGTACGAGCAGTACTTC
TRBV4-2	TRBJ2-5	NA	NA	CASSQVGRDQGGETQYF	TGTGCCAGCAGCCAAGTGGGCCGAGACCAAGGGGGAGAGACCCAGTACTTC
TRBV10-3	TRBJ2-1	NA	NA	CAISESMGAVGYNGQFF	TGTGCCATCAGTGAGTCTATGGGGGCAGTGGGTTACAATGGGCAGTTCTTC
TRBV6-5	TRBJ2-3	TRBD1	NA	CASRYRDRARDTQYF	TGTGCCAGCAGATACCGGGACAGGGCAAGGGATACGCAGTATTTT
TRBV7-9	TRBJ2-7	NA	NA	CASSLVKGDKGEQYF	TGTGCCAGCAGCTTAGTGAAAGGGGACAAAGGCGAGCAGTACTTC
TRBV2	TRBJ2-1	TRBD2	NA	CASSPGLAGSYNEQFF	TGTGCCAGCAGTCCTGGACTAGCGGGCTCCTACAATGAGCAGTTCTTC
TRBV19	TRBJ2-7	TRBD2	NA	CASSTRTSGYEQYF	TGTGCCAGTAGTACCCGGACTAGCGGGTACGAGCAGTACTTC
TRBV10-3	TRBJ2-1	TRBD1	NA	CALSVLGQGRNEQFF	TGTGCCCTATCAGTTCTAGGACAGGGGAGGAATGAGCAGTTCTTC
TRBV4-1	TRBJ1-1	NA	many	CASSQDRTGRNTEAFF	TGCGCCAGCAGCCAAGACCGAACAGGTCGGAACACTGAAGCTTTCTTT
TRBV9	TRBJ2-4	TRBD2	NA	CASSAGGGIAKNIQYF	TGTGCCAGCAGCGCGGGGGGGGGAATAGCCAAAAACATTCAGTACTTC
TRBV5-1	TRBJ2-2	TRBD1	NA	CASSQGTGWNTGELFF	TGCGCCAGCAGCCAAGGGACAGGGTGGAACACCGGGGAGCTGTTTTTT
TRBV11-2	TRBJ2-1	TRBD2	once	CASSRLAGGPYNEQFF	TGTGCCAGCAGCCGACTAGCGGGAGGGCCCTACAATGAGCAGTTCTTC
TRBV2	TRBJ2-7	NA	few	CASRPGQGTLIEAGGNYEQYF	TGTGCCAGCCGACCGGGACAGGGTACCTTAATTGAAGCGGGAGGAAACTACGAGCAGTACTTC
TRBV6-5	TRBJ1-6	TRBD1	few	CASSYDRGRSPLHF	TGTGCCAGCAGTTACGACAGGGGACGATCACCCCTCCACTTT
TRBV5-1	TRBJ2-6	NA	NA	CASSPPYSGANVLTF	TGCGCCAGCAGCCCCCCGTACTCTGGGGCCAACGTCCTGACTTTC
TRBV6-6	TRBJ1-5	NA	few	CASRGQSNQPQHF	TGTGCCAGCAGGGGCCAAAGCAATCAGCCCCAGCATTTT
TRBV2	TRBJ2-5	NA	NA	CASSYEETQYF	TGTGCCAGCAGTTACGAGGAGACCCAGTACTTC
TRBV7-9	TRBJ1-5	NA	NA	CASSLSTSGQPQHF	TGTGCCAGCAGCTTATCTACCTCGGGTCAGCCCCAGCATTTT
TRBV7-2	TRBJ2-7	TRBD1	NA	CASSLAGTDWGGQYF	TGTGCCAGCAGCTTGGCCGGGACAGATTGGGGCGGGCAGTACTTC
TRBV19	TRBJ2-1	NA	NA	CASSFGGSSYNEQFF	TGTGCCAGTAGCTTTGGGGGGAGTTCCTACAATGAGCAGTTCTTC
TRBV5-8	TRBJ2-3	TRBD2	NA	CASSLGRTSLKDTQYF	TGTGCCAGCAGCTTGGGGAGGACTAGTCTTAAAGATACGCAGTATTTT
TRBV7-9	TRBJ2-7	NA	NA	CSSSLDTYEQYF	TGTTCCAGCAGCCTGGACACCTACGAGCAGTACTTC
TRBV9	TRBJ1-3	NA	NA	CASSVGSSLSGNTIYF	TGTGCCAGCAGCGTAGGAAGTAGCCTCTCTGGAAACACCATATATTTT
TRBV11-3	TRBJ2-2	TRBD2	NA	CASSSEYRLAGGDSTGELFF	TGTGCCAGCAGCTCCGAATACCGACTAGCGGGCGGGGATAGCACCGGGGAGCTGTTTTTT
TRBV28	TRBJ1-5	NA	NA	CASSFGGLIGQPQHF	TGTGCCAGCAGTTTTGGGGGGTTAATTGGCCAGCCCCAGCATTTT
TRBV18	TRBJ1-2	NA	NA	CASSPGLSNYGYTF	TGTGCCAGCTCACCAGGACTATCTAACTATGGCTACACCTTC
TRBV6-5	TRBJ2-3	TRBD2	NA	CASSRSGTLTDTQYF	TGTGCCAGCAGTCGGAGCGGGACCCTCACAGATACGCAGTATTTT
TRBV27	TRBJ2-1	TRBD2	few	CASSLDGAGGEYNEQFF	TGTGCCAGCAGTTTAGACGGGGCGGGAGGGGAGTACAATGAGCAGTTCTTC
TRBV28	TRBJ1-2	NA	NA	CASSFYIGLGSIENYGYTF	TGTGCCAGCAGTTTTTATATTGGGTTGGGGAGCATCGAAAACTATGGCTACACCTTC
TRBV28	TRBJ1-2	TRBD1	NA	CASSYPGGGDGYTF	TGTGCCAGCAGTTACCCAGGGGGAGGTGATGGCTACACCTTC
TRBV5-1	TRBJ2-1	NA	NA	CASSLGGSSYNEQFF	TGCGCCAGCAGCTTGGGAGGGAGCTCCTACAATGAGCAGTTCTTC
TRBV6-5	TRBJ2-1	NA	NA	CASSYTSGTEDNEQFF	TGTGCCAGCAGTTACACCTCCGGGACTGAGGACAATGAGCAGTTCTTC
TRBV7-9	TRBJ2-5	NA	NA	CASSGPTRTQYF	TGTGCCAGCAGTGGGCCGACCCGCACCCAGTACTTC
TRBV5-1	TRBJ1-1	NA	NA	CASSMDSQNTEAFF	TGCGCCAGCAGCATGGACAGCCAGAACACTGAAGCTTTCTTT
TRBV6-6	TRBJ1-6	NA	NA	CASSYSWGGSNSPLHF	TGTGCCAGCAGTTACTCCTGGGGGGGTAGTAATTCACCCCTCCACTTT
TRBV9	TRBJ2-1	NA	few	CASSAGESSRSYNEQFF	TGTGCCAGCAGCGCGGGGGAAAGCAGTCGCTCCTACAATGAGCAGTTCTTC